These T cell receptor beta chains were read from a single sample in a study of blood T cell repertoires in COVID-19. Produced via immunoSEQ multiplex PCR; TCRdb's table is partial and in-frame only. The sample shows fewer than 500,000 clones, 70% to 90% of them seen only once. The material sequenced was PBMCs or T cells enriched from blood (not recorded which). These receptors all stem from a woman aged 25 to 45 with acute COVID-19. The CDR3 runs from the conserved cysteine through the conserved F or W.

TRBJ2-1	TRBV12-2	CASRLYRGGEQFF
TRBJ1-2	TRBV5-5	CASRGTGDYGYTF
TRBJ2-7	TRBV7-9	CASSTGDRGTYEQYF
TRBJ2-7	TRBV10-3	CAISESVGQGPYEQYF
TRBJ2-1	TRBV7-9	CASSLGSRRAYNEQFF
TRBJ1-4	TRBV5-1	CASSLGGLGEKLFF
TRBJ1-1	TRBV5-6	CASSLGTGVGTEAFF
TRBJ2-2	TRBV2	CASMGHRTGELFF
TRBJ2-1	TRBV7-2	CASSLLAGGYNEQFF
TRBJ2-5	TRBV29-1	CSVASGIQGETQYF
TRBJ1-1	TRBV5-1	CASSLGQPIEAFF
TRBJ1-5	TRBV2	CASIARQDSNQPQHF
TRBJ2-7	TRBV2	CASRALRLESSYEQYF
TRBJ1-3	TRBV9	CASSVGDRGLAGNTIYF
TRBJ2-7	TRBV25-1	CASSPDRRWEQYF
TRBJ2-3	TRBV24-1	CATSDLRAGGVDTQYF
TRBJ2-5	TRBV19	CASSPRGGRETQYF
TRBJ2-2	TRBV5-1	CASSSPIQGGNTGELFF
TRBJ1-6	TRBV12-3/TRBV12-4	CASWTANNSPLHF
TRBJ1-1	TRBV28	CASSPQLGLNTEAFF
TRBJ2-3	TRBV29-1	CSAPGTRDTQYF
TRBJ1-1	TRBV19	CASSIGSGYAFF
TRBJ1-1	TRBV15	CATSRTIQGPASEAFF
TRBJ1-5	TRBV2	CASSENRGANQPQHF
TRBJ2-2	TRBV10-3	CAIRGTGVAGELFF
TRBJ2-7	TRBV2	CASSEAGRSAAEQQYF
TRBJ1-2	TRBV3-1/TRBV3-2	CASSQGNGYTF
TRBJ1-4	TRBV5-1	CASSLEPGGNEKLFF
TRBJ1-5	TRBV6-5	CASSPPTGLPQHF
TRBJ1-6	TRBV7-3	CASSLKRRSGGGLSLHF
TRBJ2-3	TRBV6-2/TRBV6-3	CASSSGTSPAPGTQYF